The entry that follows covers one T cell receptor beta chain sequence. Its antigen specificity is not known. Base qualities are missing; no much larger clone stands one base away. Including the terminal cysteine and phenylalanine, the CDR3 comprises 15 residues. Only CDR3 DNA is held: 45 bases, read in frame from base 1. Trimming accounts for 3 bases at V and 6 bases at J, while the number of junction bases matched to no gene is 2. The entry originates in a study of response to subunit inactivated influenza vaccine (dated by TCRdb to the late 2010s). Study-level background: The study used deep quantitative T cell receptor repertoire profiling to track responses to a trivalent subunit inactivated influenza vaccine. What the study reported, not specific to this receptor: According to the authors, only a limited number of new T cells may be recruited by each seasonal influenza vaccination.

Library preparation used RT-PCR. TCRdb records Illumina HiSeq 2500 as the sequencer. TCRdb trimmed the raw reads at Q25, called clones with MiXCR and kept productive beta chains. Each entry is one CDR3 protein sequence, shown with its most common DNA and genes. This sample comprises around 200,000 distinct CDR3 sequences, over 9.5% of them detected only once. The ten most abundant clones make up around 28% of the sample. The same specimen was also included in a second study, on T cells expressing NK-cell markers. From the second report: The TCR beta cDNA libraries were made using 5'RACE template switching, a step that added both a universal primer site and unique molecular identifiers. TCR beta-chain repertoires were profiled in sorted CD3+CD56+NKG2C+, CD3+CD56+NKG2C- and CD3+CD56-NKG2C+ T-cell subsets from several donors. Among the eight sequenced donors, only one was HCMV-seronegative, while the other seven were HCMV-seropositive. In several experiments an anti-gammadeltaTCR antibody was added to restrict sorting to alphabetaTCR-expressing T cells. In six donors, the dominant CD3+CD56+NKG2C+ clonotypes were found to rank among the top 10 CD8+ clonotypes and to make up about 1.0-7.5% of CD8+ T cells. Those dominant clonotypes were again the most abundant among CD3+CD56-NKG2C+ cells in several donors, at roughly 25-60.1%. It remained unclear whether the expanded NKG2C-expressing T cell clones were specific for HCMV antigens. Randomly selected healthy volunteers, three men and five women, were used as the eight sequenced donors. A commercial ELISA kit detecting HCMV-specific IgG in serum was used to determine HCMV serostatus. Ficoll density gradient centrifugation was used to isolate peripheral blood mononuclear cells from blood. CD4+ and CD8+ T cells were isolated from PBMC by magnetic immunoseparation with Miltenyi isolation kits. cDNA synthesis was primed from the TCR beta constant segment, followed by two successive PCR amplification steps. Sequencing of the libraries produced 2 x 150 bp reads on Illumina HiSeq 2000/2500, MiSeq or NextSeq. MIGEC handled demultiplexing of the reads and grouping by UMI, while MiTCR was used to assemble and quantify clonotypes. Only TCR cDNA sequences supported by at least two reads were kept to exclude erroneous sequences. The tcR package was used for downstream repertoire analysis, with clonotypes matched between fractions based on CDR3 nucleotide sequence plus V segment. VDJmatch was used to annotate antigen specificity against VDJdb, with one amino acid substitution in CDR3 permitted.

The rearranged chain carries TRBV12-3 or TRBV12-4 and TRBJ2-1; TRBD2 lines up with 13 middle nucleotides. This sample comprised CD8+ T cells sorted from PBMCs, obtained less than 13 days after vaccination. The sequence came from a man between 50 and 59 years old who received an inactivated influenza vaccine. Donor details come from another sample of the same person, matched by shared clones. The DNA is as follows: TGTGCCAGCAGTTTTCGACTAGCGGGGGGCAATGAGCAGTTCTTC. Translated, this gives CASSFRLAGGNEQFF.